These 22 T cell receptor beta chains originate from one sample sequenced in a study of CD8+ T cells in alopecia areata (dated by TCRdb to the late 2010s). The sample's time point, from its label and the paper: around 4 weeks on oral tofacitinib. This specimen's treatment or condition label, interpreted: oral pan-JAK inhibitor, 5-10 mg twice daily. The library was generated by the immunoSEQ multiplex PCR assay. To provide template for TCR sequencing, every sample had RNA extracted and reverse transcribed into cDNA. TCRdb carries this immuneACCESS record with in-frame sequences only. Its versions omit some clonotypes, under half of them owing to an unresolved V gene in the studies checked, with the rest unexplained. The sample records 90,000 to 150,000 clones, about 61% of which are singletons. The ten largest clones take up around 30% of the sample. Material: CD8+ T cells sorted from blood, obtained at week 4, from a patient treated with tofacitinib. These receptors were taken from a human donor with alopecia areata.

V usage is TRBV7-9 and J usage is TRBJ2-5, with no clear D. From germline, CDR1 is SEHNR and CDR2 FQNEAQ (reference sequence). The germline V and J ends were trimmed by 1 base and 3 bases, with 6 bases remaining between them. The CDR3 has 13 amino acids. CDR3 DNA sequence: TGTGCCAGCAGCTTAGGAGGAGAAGAGACCCAGTACTTC. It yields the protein CASSLGGEETQYF. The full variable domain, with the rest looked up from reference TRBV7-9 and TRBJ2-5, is DTGVSQNPRHKITKRGQNVTFRCDPISEHNRLYWYRQTLGQGPEFLTYFQNEAQLEKSRLLSDRFSAERPKGSFSTLEIQRTEQGDSAMYLCASSLGGEETQYFGPGTRLLVL.

CDR3: CASSELGGNGYTF. CDR3 nucleotide sequence: TGTGCCAGCAGTGAATTGGGGGGAAATGGCTACACCTTC. The V call is TRBV25-1, the J call TRBJ1-2; tentatively, D is TRBD1 (5 bases). Germline loops: CDR1 MGHDK, CDR2 SYGVNS. The CDR3 consists of 13 residues. V gave up 1 base and J gave up 6 bases, with 9 bases separating them.

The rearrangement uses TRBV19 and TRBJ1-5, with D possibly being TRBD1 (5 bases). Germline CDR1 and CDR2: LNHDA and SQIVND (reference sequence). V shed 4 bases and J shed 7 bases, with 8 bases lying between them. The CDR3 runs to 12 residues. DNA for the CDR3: TGTGCCAGTAGTACCGGGGGACAGCCCCAGCATTTT. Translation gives CASSTGGQPQHF. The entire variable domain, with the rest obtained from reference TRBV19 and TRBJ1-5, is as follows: DGGITQSPKYLFRKEGQNVTLSCEQNLNHDAMYWYRQDPGQGLRLIYYSQIVNDFQKGDIAEGYSVSREKKESFPLTVTSAQKNPTAFYLCASSTGGQPQHFGDGTRLSIL.

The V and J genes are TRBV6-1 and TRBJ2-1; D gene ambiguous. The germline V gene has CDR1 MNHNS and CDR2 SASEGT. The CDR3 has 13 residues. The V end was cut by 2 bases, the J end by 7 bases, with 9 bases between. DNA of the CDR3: TGTGCCAGCAGTGAAAGGCAGATTAATGAGCAGTTCTTC. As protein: CASSERQINEQFF.

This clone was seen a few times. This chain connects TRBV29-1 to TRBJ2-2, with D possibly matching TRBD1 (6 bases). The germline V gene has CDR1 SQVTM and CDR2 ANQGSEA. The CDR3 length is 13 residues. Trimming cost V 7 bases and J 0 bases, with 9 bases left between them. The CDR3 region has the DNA TGCAGCGCGCAGGGGACGAACACCGGGGAGCTGTTTTTT. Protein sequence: CSAQGTNTGELFF.

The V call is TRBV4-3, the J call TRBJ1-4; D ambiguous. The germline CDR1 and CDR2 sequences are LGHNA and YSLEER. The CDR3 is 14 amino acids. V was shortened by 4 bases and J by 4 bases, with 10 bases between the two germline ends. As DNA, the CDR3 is TGCGCCAGCAGCCCTGGGTTGATTAATGAAAAACTGTTTTTT. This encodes CASSPGLINEKLFF.

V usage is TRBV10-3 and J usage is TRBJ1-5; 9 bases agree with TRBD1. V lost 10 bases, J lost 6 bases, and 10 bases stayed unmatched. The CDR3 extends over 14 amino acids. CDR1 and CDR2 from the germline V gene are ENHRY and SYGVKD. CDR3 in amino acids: CATSKGQGFQPQHF. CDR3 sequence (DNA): TGTGCCACAAGCAAGGGACAGGGCTTTCAGCCCCAGCATTTT.

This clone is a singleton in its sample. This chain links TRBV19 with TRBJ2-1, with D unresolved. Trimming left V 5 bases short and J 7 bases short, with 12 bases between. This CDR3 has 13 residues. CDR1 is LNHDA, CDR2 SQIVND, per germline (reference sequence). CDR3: CASSFYIGNEQFF. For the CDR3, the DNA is TGTGCCAGTAGTTTCTATATCGGAAATGAGCAGTTCTTC.

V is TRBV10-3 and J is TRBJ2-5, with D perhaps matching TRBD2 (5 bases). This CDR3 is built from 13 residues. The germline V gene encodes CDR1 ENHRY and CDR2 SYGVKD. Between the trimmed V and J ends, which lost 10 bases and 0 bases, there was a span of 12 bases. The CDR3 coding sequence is TGTGCCACCGCGGGTAGCTACCAAGAGACCCAGTACTTC. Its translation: CATAGSYQETQYF.

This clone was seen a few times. Here the CDR3 reads CASTPVGIGYTEAFF. The DNA for the CDR3 is TGTGCCAGTACCCCCGTGGGCATTGGGTACACTGAAGCTTTCTTT. This chain connects TRBV19 to TRBJ1-1, with D unclear. The germline CDR1 and CDR2 sequences are LNHDA and SQIVND (reference sequence). V was pared by 7 bases and J by 3 bases, with 18 bases between. The length of the CDR3 is 15 residues.

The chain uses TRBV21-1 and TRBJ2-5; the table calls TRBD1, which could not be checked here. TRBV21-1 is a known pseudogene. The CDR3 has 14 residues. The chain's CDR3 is CASSKAGFTETQYF. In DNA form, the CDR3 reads TGTGCCAGCAGCAAAGCGGGCTTTACGGAGACCCAGTACTTC.

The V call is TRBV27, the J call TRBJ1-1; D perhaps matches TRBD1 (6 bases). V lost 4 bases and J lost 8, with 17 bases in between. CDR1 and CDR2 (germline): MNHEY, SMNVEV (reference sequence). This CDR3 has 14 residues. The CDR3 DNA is TGTGCCAGCAGTTCAAACCGAGACAGGCCGGAAGCTTTCTTT. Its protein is CASSSNRDRPEAFF.

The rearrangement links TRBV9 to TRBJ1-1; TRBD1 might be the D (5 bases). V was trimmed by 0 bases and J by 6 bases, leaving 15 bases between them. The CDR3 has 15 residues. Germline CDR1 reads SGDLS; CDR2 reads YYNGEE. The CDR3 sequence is CASSVEGEIGAEAFF. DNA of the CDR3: TGTGCCAGCAGCGTAGAAGGGGAGATTGGCGCTGAAGCTTTCTTT.

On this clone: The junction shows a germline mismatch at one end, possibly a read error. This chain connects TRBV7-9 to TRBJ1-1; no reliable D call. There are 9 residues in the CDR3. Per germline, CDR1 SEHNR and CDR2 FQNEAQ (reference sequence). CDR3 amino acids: CASSVDLDF. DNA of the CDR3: TGTGCCAGCAGCGTGGATCTCGACTTT.

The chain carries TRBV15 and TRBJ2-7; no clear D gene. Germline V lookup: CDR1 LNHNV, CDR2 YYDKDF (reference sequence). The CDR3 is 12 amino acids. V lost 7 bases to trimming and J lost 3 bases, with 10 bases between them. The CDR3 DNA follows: TGTGCCACCACCATGGACGGCTACGAGCAGTACTTC. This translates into CATTMDGYEQYF.

The CDR3: CAWRTGSYEQYF. The CDR3 DNA is TGTGCCTGGCGGACAGGTTCCTACGAGCAGTACTTC. The J gene is TRBJ2-7, the V gene TRBV30, with 7 bases aligning to TRBD1. The V gene end was trimmed by 5 bases and the J gene end by 1 base; junction bases not matched to a gene: 2. The CDR3 runs to 12 residues. Germline CDR1 and CDR2: GTSNPN and SVGIG (reference sequence).

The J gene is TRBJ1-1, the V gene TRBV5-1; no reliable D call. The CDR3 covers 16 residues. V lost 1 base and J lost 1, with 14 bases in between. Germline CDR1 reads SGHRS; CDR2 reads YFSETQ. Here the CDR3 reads CASSLPSQGPNTEAFF. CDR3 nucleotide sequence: TGCGCCAGCAGCTTGCCCTCCCAAGGTCCGAACACTGAAGCTTTCTTT.

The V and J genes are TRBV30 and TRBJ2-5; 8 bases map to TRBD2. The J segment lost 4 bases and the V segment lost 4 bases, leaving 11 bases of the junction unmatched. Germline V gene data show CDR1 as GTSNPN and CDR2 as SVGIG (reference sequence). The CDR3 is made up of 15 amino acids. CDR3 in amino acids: CAWTGGSGGTETQYF. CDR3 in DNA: TGTGCCTGGACTGGGGGGAGCGGGGGTACAGAGACCCAGTACTTC. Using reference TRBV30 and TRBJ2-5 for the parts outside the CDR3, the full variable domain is SQTIHQWPATLVQPVGSPLSLECTVEGTSNPNLYWYRQAAGRGLQLLFYSVGIGQISSEVPQNLSASRPQDRQFILSSKKLLLSDSGFYLCAWTGGSGGTETQYFGPGTRLLVL.

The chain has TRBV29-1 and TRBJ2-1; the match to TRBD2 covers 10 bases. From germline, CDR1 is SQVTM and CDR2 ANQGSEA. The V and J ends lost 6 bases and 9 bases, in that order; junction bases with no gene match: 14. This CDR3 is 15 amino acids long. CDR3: CSVLKSGGAEGEQFF. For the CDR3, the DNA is TGCAGCGTCCTAAAGAGCGGGGGGGCGGAGGGTGAGCAGTTCTTC.

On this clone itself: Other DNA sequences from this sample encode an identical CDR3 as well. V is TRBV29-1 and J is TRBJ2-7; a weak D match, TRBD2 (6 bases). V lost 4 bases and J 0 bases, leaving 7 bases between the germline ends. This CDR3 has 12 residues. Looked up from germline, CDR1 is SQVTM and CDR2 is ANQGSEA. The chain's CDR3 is CSVAGDSYEQYF. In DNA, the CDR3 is TGCAGCGTTGCGGGGGACTCCTACGAGCAGTACTTC.

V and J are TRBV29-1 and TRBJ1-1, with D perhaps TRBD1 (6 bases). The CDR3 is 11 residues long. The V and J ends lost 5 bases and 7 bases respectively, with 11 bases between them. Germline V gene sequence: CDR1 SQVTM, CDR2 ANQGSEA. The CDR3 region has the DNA TGCAGCGTTCTGGACAGACTTGAAGCTTTCTTT. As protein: CSVLDRLEAFF.

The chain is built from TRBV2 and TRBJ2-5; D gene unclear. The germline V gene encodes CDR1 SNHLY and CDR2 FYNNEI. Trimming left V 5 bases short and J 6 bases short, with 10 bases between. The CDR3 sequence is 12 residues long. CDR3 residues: CASSNDQQTQYF. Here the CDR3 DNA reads TGTGCCAGCAGTAATGACCAGCAGACCCAGTACTTC.